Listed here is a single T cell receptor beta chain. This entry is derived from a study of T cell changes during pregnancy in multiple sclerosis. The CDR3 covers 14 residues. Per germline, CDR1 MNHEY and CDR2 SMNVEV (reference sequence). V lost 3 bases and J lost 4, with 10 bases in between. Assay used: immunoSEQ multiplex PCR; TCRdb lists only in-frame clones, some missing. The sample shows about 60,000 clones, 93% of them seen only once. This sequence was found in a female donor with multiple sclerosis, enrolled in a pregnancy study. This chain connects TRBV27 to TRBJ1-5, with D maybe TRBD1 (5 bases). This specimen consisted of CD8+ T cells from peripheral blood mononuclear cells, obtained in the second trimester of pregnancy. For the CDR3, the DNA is TGTGCCAGCAGTTTCCAGGGTGAGAATCAGCCCCAGCATTTT. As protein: CASSFQGENQPQHF.